This T cell receptor beta chain came from a study of T cells in Graves' hyperthyroidism and ophthalmopathy. Across the whole study: It was at initial diagnosis, before any treatment, that peripheral blood was collected.

Overall study findings and caveats: In blood, most of the thyroid clonotypes expanded above 0.001 were also present.

This clonotype was counted between two and nine times. Its antigen is as yet unknown. Amplification of TCR beta CDR3 regions was performed using RNA transcripts as template. The HTBI primer set served for first-round RT-PCR of the TCR CDR3. TCRdb reanalysed the multiplex PCR reads using MiXCR and keeps one entry per CDR3 protein. The sample has hundreds of thousands of distinct CDR3 sequences, about a sixth seen once. Exclusion of patients followed from uncontrolled infection, other autoimmune disease, pregnancy or lactation. Diagnostic decisions used clinical symptoms, serum thyroxine and TRAb, thyroid ultrasound and orbital computed tomography. Sequenced sample: blood. The clonotype comes from a woman between 18 and 29 years old with Graves' hyperthyroidism.

The CDR3 coding sequence is TGTGCCTCTCAAGGACAGGGGGCCTACGAGCAGTACTTC. It encodes CASQGQGAYEQYF. This chain connects TRBV19 to TRBJ2-7; TRBD1 agrees at 10 bases. Losses at the gene ends were 11 bases for V and 2 bases for J; bases not matched to a gene: 6. This CDR3 is built from 13 residues. Germline V gives CDR1 LNHDA, CDR2 SQIVND (reference sequence).